This T cell receptor (beta chain) was recorded in a study of blood T cells in healthy people across ages. Whole-study findings and limits: Both naive CD4+ cell counts and diversity were greater in long-lived donors than in aged donors.

Details on this clonotype: The antigen is undetermined.

Trimming removed 4 bases from V and 3 bases from J; junction bases left unmatched: 18. Germline lookup yields CDR1 SGHRS and CDR2 YFSETQ. This CDR3 contains 19 residues. Then a second PCR, running roughly 7 to 11 cycles, was carried out with a sample-barcoded 5' primer and a J-beta primer mix. One entry per CDR3 protein results from TCRdb running MiXCR on the 5' RACE reads. The sample has 750,000 to 1,000,000 distinct CDR3 sequences, 25% to 35% seen once. In addition, the sample was reused for a study of T cells of mothers and their children. This second report adds: In each mother, TCR beta CDR3 reads exceeded 8 million; in each child, they numbered some 2.8 million. Related and unrelated pairs show similar shaping of TCR recombination output by thymic selection. Slightly, though not significantly, more overlap was seen in related than in unrelated mother-child pairs.

The sample taken for sequencing was blood. This chain connects TRBV5-1 to TRBJ2-1; 8 bases agree with TRBD2. The receptor comes from a woman between 35 and 50 years old in good health. This CDR3 reads CASSPVGTTSASNYNEQFF. The DNA of the CDR3 is TGCGCCAGCAGCCCGGTGGGCACGACTAGCGCAAGTAACTACAATGAGCAGTTCTTC.